This T cell receptor beta chain came from a study of cytomegalovirus exposure and HLA in healthy donors. Study in general: Drawn from HLA-typed donors, tens of millions of unique TCRs were held in an early data release.

A remark on this clone: Its antigen is still unknown.

Whole-study findings and limits: Reports indicate that TCR beta sequences accurately predicted the HLA-A and HLA-B alleles of most subjects.

Germline CDR1 MNHEY, CDR2 SMNVEV (reference sequence). This CDR3 is 15 amino acids long. V was clipped by 6 bases and J by 6 bases; unmatched bases: 7. Primers: 60 Vbeta forward and 13 Jbeta reverse. Libraries were prepared by immunoSEQ multiplex PCR; TCRdb keeps only in-frame clonotypes and omits some of them. The sample lists around 140,000 clones, about 76% occurring once. The chain couples TRBV27 to TRBJ2-2; 10 positions match TRBD1. The material sequenced was PBMCs. This TCR was sampled from a male donor in good health and CMV-seronegative. This chain's CDR3 is CASRHTGTGAGELFF. CDR3 sequence (DNA): TGTGCCAGCAGACATACCGGGACAGGGGCCGGGGAGCTGTTTTTT.